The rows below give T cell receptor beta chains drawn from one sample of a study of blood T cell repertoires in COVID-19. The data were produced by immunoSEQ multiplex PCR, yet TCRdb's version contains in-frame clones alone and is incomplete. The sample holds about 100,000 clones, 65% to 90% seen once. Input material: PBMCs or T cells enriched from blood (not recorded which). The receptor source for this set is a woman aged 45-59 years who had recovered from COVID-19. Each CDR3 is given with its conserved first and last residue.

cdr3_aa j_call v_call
CASSERLAGEQFF TRBJ2-1 TRBV2
CASSYGGGREKLFF TRBJ1-4 TRBV28
CASSPNFWRGNNQPQHF TRBJ1-5 TRBV3-1/TRBV3-2
CASSLTSNEQFF TRBJ2-1 TRBV7-3
CSVDRGINGYTF TRBJ1-2 TRBV29-1
CASSPTSYGGYTF TRBJ1-2 TRBV27
CASSLFGGSSYNEQFF TRBJ2-1 TRBV28
CASSEEGTGNQPQHF TRBJ1-5 TRBV2
CASSRTSGPYEQYF TRBJ2-7 TRBV25-1
CSASPPLDIQETQYF TRBJ2-5 TRBV20-1
CASSLLSGTAEIIRSPLHF TRBJ1-6 TRBV14
CATSVSGNYGYTF TRBJ1-2 TRBV24-1
CASSSGDRRTGELFF TRBJ2-2 TRBV5-4
CASSSLAGEPYEQYF TRBJ2-7 TRBV6-5
CASASDRNTYEQYF TRBJ2-7 TRBV6-5
CATSDKPGQQETQYF TRBJ2-5 TRBV24-1
CASSLGLGGYNEQFF TRBJ2-1 TRBV5-6
CASSQALGGPLQVTQYF TRBJ2-5 TRBV3-1/TRBV3-2
CASSVASGIRETQYF TRBJ2-5 TRBV9
CASSIATTDTQYF TRBJ2-3 TRBV19
CASSSDSSRFYGYTF TRBJ1-2 TRBV28
CASSAASGLAGTYNEQFF TRBJ2-1 TRBV7-3
CSGDPAGSVNTEAFF TRBJ1-1 TRBV29-1
CASSLATYNEQFF TRBJ2-1 TRBV7-3
CASIQAGYSNQPQHF TRBJ1-5 TRBV19
CASSIVGTGGAVRNQPQHF TRBJ1-5 TRBV19
CASSLGGTGVHYGYTF TRBJ1-2 TRBV7-9
CASRPRTGGDSYEQYF TRBJ2-7 TRBV19
CASSQGGSGNTIYF TRBJ1-3 TRBV5-1
CASSADRGNSPLHF TRBJ1-6 TRBV5-1
CASSQVTYEQYF TRBJ2-7 TRBV3-1/TRBV3-2
CASSGQTFRPQHF TRBJ1-5 TRBV4-1
CAWRPGGNMNTEAFF TRBJ1-1 TRBV30
CATGTGVRQYF TRBJ2-7 TRBV24-1
CASSYGQVKNTEAFF TRBJ1-1 TRBV5-1
CASSLGPTGYNEQFF TRBJ2-1 TRBV7-9
CSVAGTGAYGYTF TRBJ1-2 TRBV29-1
CASSLTAGTDTQYF TRBJ2-3 TRBV6-5
CASSLDRGFFHEQYF TRBJ2-7 TRBV5-6
CASSFPAQVYEQYF TRBJ2-7 TRBV28
CASSDGQARAFF TRBJ1-1 TRBV25-1
CAASPGGTEAFF TRBJ1-1 TRBV24-1
CATLLQGAAMNTEAFF TRBJ1-1 TRBV6-4
CSHRGGTDTQYF TRBJ2-3 TRBV29-1
CASSLRGLISYNEQFF TRBJ2-1 TRBV7-2
CASSLGAARTDTQYF TRBJ2-3 TRBV3-1/TRBV3-2
CASSKLRRTSAPYNEQFF TRBJ2-1 TRBV21-1
CASSLGGSSPLHF TRBJ1-6 TRBV5-1
CASSLRDRGLNQPQHF TRBJ1-5 TRBV7-8
CASSSRTSGTYEQYF TRBJ2-7 TRBV3-1/TRBV3-2
CASSDHRNEQFF TRBJ2-1 TRBV2